This T cell receptor (beta chain) was observed in a study of T cell responses to AZD1222 COVID-19 vaccine. As for the study in general: Pooling covered second doses at about 4 or about 12 weeks.

Regarding the study as a whole: Compared with day 0, the breadth and depth of the Spike-specific TCR repertoire rose significantly after two doses of AZD1222. The donor cohort was predominantly white British with a female majority, and clonal diversity may have been underestimated.

The ends were cut back, 3 bases at V and 0 bases at J, with 6 bases in the middle. Per the germline V gene, CDR1 is SGHDT and CDR2 is YYEEEE. CDR3 length: 13 amino acids. This clone was found a few times. Its specificity is unknown. Libraries were prepared by immunoSEQ multiplex PCR; TCRdb keeps only in-frame clonotypes and omits some of them. The table lists approximately 140,000 clones, approximately 90% of them singletons. The V gene is TRBV5-6, the J gene TRBJ1-1; D is uncertain. The TCR originated in an adult in good health. The specimen was peripheral blood, collected on day 0 of AZD1222 vaccination. The CDR3 protein is CASSWALNTEAFF. CDR3 nucleotide sequence: TGTGCCAGCAGCTGGGCACTGAACACTGAAGCTTTCTTT. The whole variable domain, filled in from reference TRBV5-6 and TRBJ1-1, reads DAGVTQSPTHLIKTRGQQVTLRCSPKSGHDTVSWYQQALGQGPQFIFQYYEEEERQRGNFPDRFSGHQFPNYSSELNVNALLLGDSALYLCASSWALNTEAFFGQGTRLTVV.